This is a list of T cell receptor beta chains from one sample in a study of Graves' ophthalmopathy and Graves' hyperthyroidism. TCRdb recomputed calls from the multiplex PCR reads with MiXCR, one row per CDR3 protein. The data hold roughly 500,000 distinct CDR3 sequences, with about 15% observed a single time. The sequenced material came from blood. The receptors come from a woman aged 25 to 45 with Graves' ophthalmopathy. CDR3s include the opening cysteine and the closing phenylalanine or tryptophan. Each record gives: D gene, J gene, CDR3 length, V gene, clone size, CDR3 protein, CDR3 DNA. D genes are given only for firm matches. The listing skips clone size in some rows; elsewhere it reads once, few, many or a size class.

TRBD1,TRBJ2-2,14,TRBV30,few,CAWRGRGLGGELFF,TGTGCCTGGAGAGGCAGGGGGCTGGGCGGGGAGCTGTTTTTT
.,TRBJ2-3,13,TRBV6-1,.,CASSRLSTDTQYF,TGTGCCAGCAGTCGACTAAGCACAGATACGCAGTATTTT
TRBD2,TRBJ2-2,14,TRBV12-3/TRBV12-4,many,CASSLMGGAGELFF,TGTGCCAGCAGTTTGATGGGGGGGGCCGGGGAGCTGTTTTTT
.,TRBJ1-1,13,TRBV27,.,CASSLGYNTEAFF,TGTGCCAGCAGTTTGGGATATAACACTGAAGCTTTCTTT
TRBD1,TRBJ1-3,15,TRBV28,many,CASSTYRGPRNTIYF,TGTGCCAGCAGTACCTACAGGGGGCCAAGAAACACCATATATTTT
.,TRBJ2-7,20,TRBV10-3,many,CAISESPHRTALVYSYEQYF,TGTGCCATCAGTGAGTCTCCTCACAGGACAGCCCTAGTATACTCCTACGAGCAGTACTTC
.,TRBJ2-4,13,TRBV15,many,CATSRVRAGIKYF,TGTGCCACCAGCAGAGTCCGCGCGGGCATTAAGTACTTC
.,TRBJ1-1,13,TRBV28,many,CASSHIWYTEAFF,TGTGCCAGCAGTCACATATGGTACACTGAAGCTTTCTTT
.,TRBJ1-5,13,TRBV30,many,CAWRGSSNQPQHF,TGTGCCTGGCGGGGGAGTAGCAATCAGCCCCAGCATTTT
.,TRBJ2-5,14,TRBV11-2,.,CASSLSTRPETQYF,TGTGCCAGCAGCTTATCTACCCGCCCGGAGACCCAGTACTTC
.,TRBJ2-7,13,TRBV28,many,CASSRDGPYEQYF,TGTGCCAGCAGTCGGGATGGACCCTACGAGCAGTACTTC
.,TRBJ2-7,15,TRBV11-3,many,CASSPGTQTTEEQYF,TGTGCCAGCAGCCCCGGGACCCAGACAACCGAGGAGCAGTACTTC
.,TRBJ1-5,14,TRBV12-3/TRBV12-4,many,CASSSGSHGQPQHF,TGTGCCAGCAGCTCCGGATCTCACGGACAGCCCCAGCATTTT
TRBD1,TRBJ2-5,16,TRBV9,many,CASSGMLDRGQETQYF,TGTGCCAGCAGCGGAATGCTTGACAGGGGCCAAGAGACCCAGTACTTC
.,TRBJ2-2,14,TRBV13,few,CASSYLANTGELFF,TGTGCCAGCAGCTACTTGGCGAACACCGGGGAGCTGTTTTTT
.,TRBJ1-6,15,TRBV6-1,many,CASSEGEWGNVPLHF,TGTGCCAGCAGTGAAGGGGAGTGGGGTAATGTGCCCCTCCACTTT
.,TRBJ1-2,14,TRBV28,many,CASSFRGVHYGYTF,TGTGCCAGCAGTTTCAGGGGAGTTCATTATGGCTACACCTTC
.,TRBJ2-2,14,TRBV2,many,CASSEGSWAGELFF,TGTGCCAGCAGTGAGGGTTCGTGGGCCGGGGAGCTGTTTTTT
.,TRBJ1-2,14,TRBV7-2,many,CASSLALTGRGYTF,TGTGCCAGCAGCTTAGCGCTAACGGGACGTGGCTACACCTTC
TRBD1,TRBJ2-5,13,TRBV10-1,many,CASSENRGKTQYF,TGCGCCAGCAGTGAGAACAGGGGGAAGACCCAGTACTTC
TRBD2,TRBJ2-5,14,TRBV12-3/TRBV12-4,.,CASSPRTSGETQYF,TGTGCCAGCAGTCCTAGGACTAGCGGGGAGACCCAGTACTTC
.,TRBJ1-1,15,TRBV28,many,CASHLKGGPNTEAFF,TGTGCCAGCCATCTAAAGGGAGGGCCGAACACTGAAGCTTTCTTT
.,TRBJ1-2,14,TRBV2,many,CASSEVTENYGYTF,TGTGCCAGCAGTGAAGTAACAGAAAACTATGGCTACACCTTC
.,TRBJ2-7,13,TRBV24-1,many,CATSDYQGLEQYF,TGTGCCACCAGTGACTATCAGGGTCTCGAGCAGTACTTC
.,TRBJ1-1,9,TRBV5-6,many,CASPDEAFF,TGTGCCAGCCCAGATGAAGCTTTCTTT
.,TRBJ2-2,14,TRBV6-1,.,CASRPAISTGELFF,TGTGCCAGCAGACCAGCAATTAGCACCGGGGAGCTGTTTTTT
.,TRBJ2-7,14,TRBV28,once,CASSFRARGHEQYF,TGTGCCAGCAGTTTCCGGGCCCGGGGCCACGAGCAGTACTTC
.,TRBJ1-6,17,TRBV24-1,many,CATSDPQTDSYNSPLHF,TGTGCCACCAGTGACCCCCAGACAGACTCCTATAATTCACCCCTCCACTTT
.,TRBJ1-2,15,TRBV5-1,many,CASSLDRELNYGYTF,TGCGCCAGCAGCTTGGACAGGGAGTTAAACTATGGCTACACCTTC
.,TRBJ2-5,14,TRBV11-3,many,CASSPRSPQETQYF,TGTGCCAGCAGCCCCAGGTCCCCTCAAGAGACCCAGTACTTC
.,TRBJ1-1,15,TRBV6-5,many,CASSNPPGSNTEAFF,TGTGCCAGCAGTAACCCACCAGGGTCGAACACTGAAGCTTTCTTT
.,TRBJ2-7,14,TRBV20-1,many,CSARDPATNYEQYF,TGCAGTGCTAGAGACCCGGCCACCAACTACGAGCAGTACTTC
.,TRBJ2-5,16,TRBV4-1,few,CASSLLMGTSQETQYF,TGCGCCAGCAGCCTCCTTATGGGGACTTCCCAAGAGACCCAGTACTTC
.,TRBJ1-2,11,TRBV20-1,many,CSADHRIGYTF,TGCAGTGCTGACCACAGGATTGGCTACACCTTC
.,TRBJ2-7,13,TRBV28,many,CASSEVGPYEQYF,TGTGCCAGCAGTGAGGTCGGACCCTACGAGCAGTACTTC
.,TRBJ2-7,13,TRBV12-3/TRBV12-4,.,CASSFVLSGEQYF,TGTGCCAGCAGTTTTGTTTTGTCGGGGGAGCAGTACTTC
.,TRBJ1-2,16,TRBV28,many,CASSPSAGDGNYGYTF,TGTGCCAGCAGTCCGTCGGCAGGGGATGGGAACTATGGCTACACCTTC
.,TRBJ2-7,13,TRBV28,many,CASSSIQRGGPGF,TGTGCCAGCAGTTCAATCCAGAGGGGAGGCCCGGGGTTC
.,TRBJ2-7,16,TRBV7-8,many,CASSQKFAGQSYEQYF,TGTGCCAGCAGCCAAAAATTCGCAGGACAGTCCTACGAGCAGTACTTC
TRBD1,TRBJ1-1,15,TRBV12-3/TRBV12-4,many,CASRLAQGEITEAFF,TGTGCCAGCAGGCTAGCCCAGGGGGAAATAACTGAAGCTTTCTTT
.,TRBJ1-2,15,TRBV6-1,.,CASSEAPGRPYGYTF,TGTGCCAGCAGTGAAGCTCCAGGAAGACCTTATGGCTACACCTTC
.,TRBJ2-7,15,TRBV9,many,CASSVSDLGSYEQYF,TGTGCCAGCAGCGTTTCAGACCTCGGGAGTTACGAGCAGTACTTC
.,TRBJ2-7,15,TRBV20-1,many,CSARSLGSGADEQYF,TGCAGTGCTAGAAGTTTGGGTTCAGGAGCGGACGAGCAGTACTTC
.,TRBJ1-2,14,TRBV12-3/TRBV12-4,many,CASSLAGATYGYTF,TGTGCCAGCAGTTTAGCAGGGGCGACCTATGGCTACACCTTC
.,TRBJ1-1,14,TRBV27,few,CASSFFVEDTEAFF,TGTGCCAGCAGTTTCTTTGTAGAAGACACTGAAGCTTTCTTT
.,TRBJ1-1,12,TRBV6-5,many,CASSRGRDEAFF,TGTGCCAGCAGTCGAGGACGAGATGAAGCTTTCTTT
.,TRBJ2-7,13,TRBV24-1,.,CATSVTAGHEQYF,TGTGCCACCAGTGTCACGGCCGGCCACGAGCAGTACTTC
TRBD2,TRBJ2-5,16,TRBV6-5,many,CASSFGTSGGQGTQYF,TGTGCCAGCAGTTTCGGGACTAGCGGAGGTCAGGGGACCCAGTACTTC
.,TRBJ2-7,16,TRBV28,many,CASRTAGSGDTYEQYF,TGTGCCAGCAGAACCGCCGGGAGCGGGGACACCTACGAGCAGTACTTC
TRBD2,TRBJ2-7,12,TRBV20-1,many,CSARGLSYEQYF,TGCAGTGCTAGGGGACTATCGTACGAGCAGTACTTC
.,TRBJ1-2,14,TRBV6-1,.,CASSEGPESYGYTF,TGTGCCAGCAGTGAAGGGCCAGAATCATATGGCTACACCTTC
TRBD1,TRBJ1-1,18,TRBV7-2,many,CASSLARRGLGMNTEAFF,TGTGCCAGCAGCTTAGCACGCAGGGGGCTAGGAATGAACACTGAAGCTTTCTTT
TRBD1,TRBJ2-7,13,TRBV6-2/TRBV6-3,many,CASSLGTGREQYF,TGTGCCAGCAGCCTGGGGACAGGGCGGGAGCAGTACTTC